These T cell receptor beta chains were read from a single sample in a study of siplizumab effects on memory and regulatory T cells. The data were produced by immunoSEQ multiplex PCR, yet TCRdb's version contains in-frame clones alone and is incomplete. This table has roughly 92,000 clones, 90% to 95% appearing once. Specimen: non-Treg CD4+ T cells sorted from blood. Source of these receptors: a human donor in good health. Both conserved end residues are trimmed from each CDR3.

j_gene,v_gene,CDR3aa
TRBJ2-5,TRBV7-3,ASSLSGRGETQY
TRBJ2-1,TRBV12-5,ASGFSGGGNEQF
TRBJ2-7,TRBV5-1,ASSRAGTSETYEQY
TRBJ1-1,TRBV9,ASSVEQSGTEAF
TRBJ1-4,TRBV7-9,ASSAGSGTDNEKLF
TRBJ2-5,TRBV10-1,ASSVSGNPETQY
TRBJ1-1,TRBV18,ASSKDRGGTEAF
TRBJ2-5,TRBV18,ASSPPRPVTSLAQETQY
TRBJ2-1,TRBV19,ASRASGSRDEQF
TRBJ2-1,TRBV6-4,ASSDNSGRTNEQF
TRBJ2-1,TRBV20-1,SASREQF
TRBJ2-3,TRBV5-1,ASRLITGGWDTQY
TRBJ2-5,TRBV14,ASSQSRGAGETQY
TRBJ1-1,TRBV19,ASSAGTGYRNTEAF
TRBJ1-6,TRBV5-5,ASLRGQSNSPLH
TRBJ1-3,TRBV28,ASSRVDSGNTIY
TRBJ1-5,TRBV28,ASSLADMVTQPQH
TRBJ2-2,TRBV5-5,ASSLVAGAGELF
TRBJ1-1,TRBV10-3,AISGQGANTEAF
TRBJ2-1,TRBV30,AWSVLTVYSYNEQF
TRBJ2-1,TRBV7-9,ASYQRVWYRSSSYNEQF
TRBJ2-7,TRBV10-3,AISPRTSGSSYEQY
TRBJ2-7,TRBV4-1,ASSQGTRPLSEEQY
TRBJ2-7,TRBV27,ASREQGNRAYEQY
TRBJ2-1,TRBV5-4,ASSLSGNYNEQF
TRBJ1-1,TRBV28,ASRLYRDVTEAF
TRBJ2-7,TRBV21-1,ANGGRSSSYEQY
TRBJ2-3,TRBV19,ASSTLSLVADTQY
TRBJ1-5,TRBV28,ASSPSPLNQPQH
TRBJ1-2,TRBV7-3,ASSLTRKGYGYT
TRBJ1-1,TRBV18,ASSPGALNTEAF
TRBJ2-1,TRBV5-1,ASSLGASIGNEQF
TRBJ1-1,TRBV7-8,ASSSTRAGGIGTEAF
TRBJ2-7,TRBV6-6,ASLKDAPGEQY
TRBJ1-1,TRBV11-2,ASSPSIRSTEAF
TRBJ2-5,TRBV5-6,ASSLRDSSRSLY
TRBJ1-1,TRBV28,ASRSGPGGFWNTEAF
TRBJ2-5,TRBV28,ASRQQGLSQETQY
TRBJ1-1,TRBV2,ASTRDSTASGSF
TRBJ1-1,TRBV6-6,ASSPGRGTEAF
TRBJ2-1,TRBV11-3,ASSPIAGASYNEQF
TRBJ1-3,TRBV5-1,ASTDRAIDTIY
TRBJ1-3,TRBV28,ASSIQPIGGNTIY
TRBJ1-5,TRBV28,ASRTQAYNQPQH